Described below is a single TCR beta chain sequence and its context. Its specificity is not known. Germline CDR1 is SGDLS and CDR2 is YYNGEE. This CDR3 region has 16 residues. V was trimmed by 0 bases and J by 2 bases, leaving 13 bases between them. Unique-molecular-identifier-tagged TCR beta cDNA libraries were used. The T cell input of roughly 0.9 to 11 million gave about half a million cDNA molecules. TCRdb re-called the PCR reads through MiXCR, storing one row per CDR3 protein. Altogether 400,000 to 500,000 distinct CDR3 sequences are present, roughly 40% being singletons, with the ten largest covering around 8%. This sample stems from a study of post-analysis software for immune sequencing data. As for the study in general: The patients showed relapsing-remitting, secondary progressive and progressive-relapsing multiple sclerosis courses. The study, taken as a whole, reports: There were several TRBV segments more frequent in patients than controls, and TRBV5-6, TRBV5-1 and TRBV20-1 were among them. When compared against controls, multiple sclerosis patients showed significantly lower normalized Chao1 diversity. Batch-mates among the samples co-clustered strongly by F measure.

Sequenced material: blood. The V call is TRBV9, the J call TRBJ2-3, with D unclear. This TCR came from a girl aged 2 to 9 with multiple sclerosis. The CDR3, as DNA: TGTGCCAGCAGCGTAGGAATATCCGAAGCCACAGATACGCAGTATTTT. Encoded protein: CASSVGISEATDTQYF.